The 7 T cell receptor beta chains below all came from one sample that was sequenced in a study of T cell responses to AZD1222 COVID-19 vaccine. The repertoire was sequenced with immunoSEQ multiplex PCR; TCRdb's copy has only in-frame clones and lacks some. The sample has approximately 120,000 clones; roughly 90% are singletons. This sample comprised peripheral blood, obtained 28 days after the second AZD1222 dose. These receptors were taken from an adult who received the AZD1222 COVID-19 vaccine.

The V gene is TRBV5-4, the J gene TRBJ2-5; D gene uncertain. CDR1 is SGHNT and CDR2 is YYREEE in the germline V gene (reference sequence). The length of the CDR3 is 14 residues. Trimming removed 0 bases from V and 2 bases from J, with 8 bases in between. The CDR3 region is CASSLVGQQETQYF. CDR3 coding DNA: TGTGCCAGCAGCTTGGTCGGCCAACAAGAGACCCAGTACTTC.

The genes are TRBV5-5 and TRBJ2-2; a weak D match, TRBD2 (6 bases). Deletions cut 2 bases from V and 1 base from J, with 12 bases between. Germline CDR1 and CDR2: SGHKS and YYEKEE (reference sequence). The CDR3 has 16 residues. CDR3 sequence: CASSFASAWNTGELFF. CDR3 sequence (DNA): TGTGCCAGCAGCTTTGCTAGCGCCTGGAACACCGGGGAGCTGTTTTTT.

V and J are TRBV3-1 (or the pseudogene TRBV3-2) and TRBJ2-3, with 8 bases fitting TRBD2. From germline, CDR1 is LGHDT and CDR2 YNNKEL (reference sequence). The CDR3 has 15 residues. V gave up 3 bases and J gave up 1 base; unmatched junction bases: 3. The CDR3 region is CASSQATSGTDTQYF. The DNA of the CDR3 is TGTGCCAGCAGCCAGGCGACTAGCGGCACAGATACGCAGTATTTT.

This chain links TRBV10-2 with TRBJ1-1; D is unclear. V dropped 5 bases and J dropped 1 base, with 8 bases sitting between them. Germline CDR1 is WSHSY and CDR2 is SAAADI. The CDR3 consists of 13 residues. The CDR3 protein is CASSQQENTEAFF. DNA of the CDR3: TGCGCCAGCAGTCAGCAGGAGAACACTGAAGCTTTCTTT.

A few counts support this clone. V gene TRBV19 combines with J gene TRBJ1-1, with D maybe TRBD1 (5 bases). Trimming took off 7 bases at V and 0 bases at J, with 12 bases between the two ends. There are 14 residues in the CDR3. The germline CDR1 and CDR2 sequences are LNHDA and SQIVND (reference sequence). The chain's CDR3 is CASKFGGVNTEAFF. DNA for the CDR3: TGTGCCAGTAAGTTTGGGGGTGTGAACACTGAAGCTTTCTTT.

This clone was recorded at least ten times. The genes are TRBV5-1 and TRBJ1-4; 7 nucleotides match TRBD1. This CDR3 comprises 15 residues. Looked up from germline, CDR1 is SGHRS and CDR2 is YFSETQ. With 2 bases clipped from V and 8 bases from J, the junction kept 9 bases outside the gene matches. The CDR3 coding sequence is TGCGCCAGCAGCTTCCTGACAGGGAGGGACGAAAAACTGTTTTTT. Translating it yields CASSFLTGRDEKLFF.

The chain uses TRBV7-2 and TRBJ2-1; D might be TRBD2 (6 bases). This CDR3 spans 16 amino acids. Germline loops: CDR1 SGHTA, CDR2 FQGNSA. V gave up 2 bases and J gave up 4 bases, with 15 bases separating them. This CDR3 is CASSLTRGAGYNEQFF. DNA of the CDR3: TGTGCCAGCAGCTTAACGCGGGGCGCAGGGTACAATGAGCAGTTCTTC.